This TCR beta chain emerged from a study of T cell repertoires in cytomegalovirus infection. Germline-derived CDR1 and CDR2 are MNHEY and SVGEGT. CDR3 length: 13 residues. Unmatched junction bases numbered 4, after V lost 5 bases and J lost 6 bases. TCRdb redid the calling of the reads with MiXCR, one entry per CDR3 protein. The table includes about 78,000 distinct CDR3 sequences, approximately 42% detected once. This clonotype was observed a handful of times. The antigen remains undetermined. This TCR was recovered from a human donor in good health (CMV status not recorded). Some clones in this sample may be carry-over from other donors' samples. The J gene is TRBJ2-1, the V gene TRBV6-2 or TRBV6-3; TRBD1 aligns across 7 bases. The sequenced sample was CD8+ T cells from cultured PBMCs, obtained from culture after CMV antigen stimulation. The CDR3 DNA is TGTGCCAGCAGTCTCACAGGGGCCAATGAGCAGTTCTTC. It specifies CASSLTGANEQFF.